Presented here are 8 T cell receptor beta chains from one specimen sequenced in a study of cytomegalovirus exposure and HLA in healthy donors. In the PCR, 60 Vbeta and 13 Jbeta primers were used. The method was immunoSEQ multiplex PCR; TCRdb's version includes in-frame clones alone and lacks a portion of them. The data show more than 100,000 clones, with around 83% seen just once and 8.1% held by the top ten. Sequencing was carried out using PBMCs. The receptors stem from a woman between 45 and 65 years old in good health and CMV-seropositive.

The J gene is TRBJ2-7, the V gene TRBV10-3, with D unclear. The CDR3 length is 15 residues. V gave up 6 bases and J gave up 2 bases, with 17 bases separating them. Looked up from germline, CDR1 is ENHRY and CDR2 is SYGVKD. This CDR3 reads CAIRPEIGSTYEQYF. The CDR3 bases are TGTGCCATCAGGCCAGAGATCGGGTCCACCTACGAGCAGTACTTC.

The chain couples TRBV19 to TRBJ1-4, with TRBD1 identical over 7 bases. Germline CDR1 LNHDA, CDR2 SQIVND (reference sequence). The CDR3 runs to 15 residues. The junction had 9 bases not matched to a gene; V was cut back by 5 bases and J by 6 bases. This CDR3 reads CASSLTWDSHEKLFF. In DNA form, the CDR3 reads TGTGCCAGTAGTCTAACCTGGGACAGCCATGAAAAACTGTTTTTT.

This chain joins TRBV5-5 and TRBJ2-7; tentative D call: TRBD1 (5 bases). Between the trimmed V and J ends, which lost 0 bases and 3 bases, there was a span of 10 bases. This CDR3 has 14 amino acids. Germline assignment: CDR1 SGHKS and CDR2 YYEKEE (reference sequence). The DNA for the CDR3 is TGTGCCAGCAGCTTGGGAGACAGTAACTACGAGCAGTACTTC. Its translation is CASSLGDSNYEQYF.

V gene TRBV25-1 combines with J gene TRBJ1-1; D may be TRBD1 (5 bases). V was clipped by 5 bases and J by 3 bases, with 13 bases between them. CDR1 and CDR2 from the germline V gene are MGHDK and SYGVNS. CDR3 length: 14 amino acids. In DNA form, the CDR3 reads TGTGCCAGCAGTCAACCAGGGTTGGACACTGAAGCTTTCTTT. Translated: CASSQPGLDTEAFF.

The chain's CDR3 is CASSPELVSQETQYF. CDR3 in DNA: TGTGCCAGCTCACCCGAACTAGTGTCCCAAGAGACCCAGTACTTC. The chain couples TRBV18 to TRBJ2-5, with D possibly being TRBD2 (5 bases). Germline V gene data show CDR1 as KGHSH and CDR2 as LQKENI. The CDR3 covers 15 residues. Trimming pared 3 bases from V and 1 base from J, leaving 12 bases between.

The chain uses TRBV19 and TRBJ2-2, with D possibly matching TRBD1 (5 bases). Germline V gene data show CDR1 as LNHDA and CDR2 as SQIVND (reference sequence). With 4 bases removed from V and 4 bases from J, the gap between germline ends came to 13 bases. CDR3 length equals 15 residues. The CDR3 spells CASSRGRPSTGELFF. CDR3 sequence (DNA): TGTGCCAGTAGTAGGGGCAGGCCCTCCACCGGGGAGCTGTTTTTT. The full variable domain, in which reference TRBV19 and TRBJ2-2 provide the parts outside the CDR3, is DGGITQSPKYLFRKEGQNVTLSCEQNLNHDAMYWYRQDPGQGLRLIYYSQIVNDFQKGDIAEGYSVSREKKESFPLTVTSAQKNPTAFYLCASSRGRPSTGELFFGEGSRLTVL.

The genes are TRBV5-1 and TRBJ2-3, with a possible D match to TRBD2 (6 bases). Trimming took 5 bases from V and 6 from J, leaving 13 bases between them. This CDR3 contains 13 residues. Germline V lookup: CDR1 SGHRS, CDR2 YFSETQ. CDR3 nucleotide sequence: TGCGCCAGCAGGGGAGGCCGCGGGGATACGCAGTATTTT. Translating it yields CASRGGRGDTQYF.

The J gene is TRBJ2-3, the V gene TRBV2, with D tentatively TRBD2 (5 bases). Deletions cut 7 bases from V and 4 bases from J, with 21 bases between. CDR1 is SNHLY and CDR2 is FYNNEI in the germline V gene. This CDR3 spans 16 amino acids. The CDR3 DNA is TGTGCCAGCATTGGACTGGGAGCCAATGCACCAGATACGCAGTATTTT. Encoded protein: CASIGLGANAPDTQYF.